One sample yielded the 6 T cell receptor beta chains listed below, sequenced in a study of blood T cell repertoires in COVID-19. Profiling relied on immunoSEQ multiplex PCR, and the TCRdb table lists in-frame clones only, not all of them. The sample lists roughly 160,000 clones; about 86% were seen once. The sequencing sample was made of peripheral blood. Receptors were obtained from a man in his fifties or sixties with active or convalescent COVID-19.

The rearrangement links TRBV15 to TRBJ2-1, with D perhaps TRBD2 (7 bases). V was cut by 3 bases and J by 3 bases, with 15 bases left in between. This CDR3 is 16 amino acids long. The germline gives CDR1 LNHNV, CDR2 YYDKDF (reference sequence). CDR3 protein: CATSRSRGGLYNEQFF. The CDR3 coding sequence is TGTGCCACCAGCAGGTCAAGGGGGGGGCTCTACAATGAGCAGTTCTTC.

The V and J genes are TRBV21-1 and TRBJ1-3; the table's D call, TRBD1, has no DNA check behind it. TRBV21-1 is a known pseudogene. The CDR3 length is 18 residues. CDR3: CASSKGGSGTGAGNTIYF. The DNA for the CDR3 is TGTGCCAGCAGCAAAGGGGGGAGCGGGACAGGGGCTGGAAACACCATATATTTT.

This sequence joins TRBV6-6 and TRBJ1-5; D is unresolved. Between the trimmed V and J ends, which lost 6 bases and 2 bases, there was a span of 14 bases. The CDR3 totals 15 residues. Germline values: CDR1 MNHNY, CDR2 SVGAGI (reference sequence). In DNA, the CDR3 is TGTGCCAGCAGCCGGGGTGAAGAAGGCAATCAGCCCCAGCATTTT. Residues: CASSRGEEGNQPQHF.

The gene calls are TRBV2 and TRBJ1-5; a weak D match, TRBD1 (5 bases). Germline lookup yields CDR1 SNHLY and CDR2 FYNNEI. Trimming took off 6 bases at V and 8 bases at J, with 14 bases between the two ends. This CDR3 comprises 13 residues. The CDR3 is CASSRTRPEPQHF. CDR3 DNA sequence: TGTGCCAGCAGCCGGACAAGGCCGGAGCCCCAGCATTTT.

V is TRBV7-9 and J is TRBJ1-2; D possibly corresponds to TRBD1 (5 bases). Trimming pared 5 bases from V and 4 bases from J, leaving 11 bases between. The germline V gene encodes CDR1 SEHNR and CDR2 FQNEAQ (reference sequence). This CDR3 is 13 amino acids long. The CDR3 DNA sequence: TGTGCCAGCAGCGGGGACTTGGGCTATGGCTACACCTTC. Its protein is CASSGDLGYGYTF.

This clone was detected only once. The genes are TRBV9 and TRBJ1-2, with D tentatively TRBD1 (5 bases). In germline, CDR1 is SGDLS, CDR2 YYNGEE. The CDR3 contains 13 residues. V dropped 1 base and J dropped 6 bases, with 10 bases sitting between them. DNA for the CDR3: TGTGCCAGCAGCGTAAGGGACTGGGATGGCTACACCTTC. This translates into CASSVRDWDGYTF.